This TCR beta chain came from a study of human CD8 memory T cell subsets. Study observations and caveats: Stem-like memory and precursor exhausted T cells, unlike effector memory cells, were similarly highly diverse.

Negative magnetic selection enriched total CD8+ T cells. Comment on this clonotype: Its target is not known.

Libraries for TCR beta were constructed using UMI-labeled 5' RACE. TCRdb reprocessed the 5' RACE reads and stores each CDR3 protein as one record, lacking DNA. This table lists approximately 5,700 distinct CDR3 sequences. The CDR3 runs to 15 residues. Per germline, CDR1 MDHEN and CDR2 SYDVKM. The sequencing input was CD8+ T cells from PBMCs. The origin of this receptor is a human donor in good health. The chain is built from TRBV28 and TRBJ2-7; the TCRdb D gene call, TRBD1, has no DNA to confirm it. The CDR3 here is CASSLYRGIGYEQYF.